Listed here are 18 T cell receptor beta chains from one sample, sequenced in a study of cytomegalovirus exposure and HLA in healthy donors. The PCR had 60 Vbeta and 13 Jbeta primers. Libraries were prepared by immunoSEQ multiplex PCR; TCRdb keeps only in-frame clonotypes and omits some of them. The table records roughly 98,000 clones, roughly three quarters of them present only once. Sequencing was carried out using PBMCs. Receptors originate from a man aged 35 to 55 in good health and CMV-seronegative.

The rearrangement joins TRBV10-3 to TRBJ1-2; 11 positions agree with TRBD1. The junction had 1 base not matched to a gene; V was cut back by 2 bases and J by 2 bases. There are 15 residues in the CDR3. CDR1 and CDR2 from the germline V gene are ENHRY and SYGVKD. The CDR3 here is CAISEGTGGNYGYTF. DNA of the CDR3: TGTGCCATCAGTGAGGGGACAGGGGGAAACTATGGCTACACCTTC.

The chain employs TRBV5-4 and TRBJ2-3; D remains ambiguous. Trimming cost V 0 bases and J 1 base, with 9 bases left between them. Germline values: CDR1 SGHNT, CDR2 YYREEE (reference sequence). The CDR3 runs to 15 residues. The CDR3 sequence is CASSLAGKGTDTQYF. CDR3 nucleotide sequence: TGTGCCAGCAGCTTGGCGGGTAAAGGCACAGATACGCAGTATTTT.

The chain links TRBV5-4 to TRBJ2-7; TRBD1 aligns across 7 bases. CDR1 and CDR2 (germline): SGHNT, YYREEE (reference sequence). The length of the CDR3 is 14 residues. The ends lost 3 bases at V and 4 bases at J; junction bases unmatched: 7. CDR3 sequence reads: CASSWSGTEYEQYF. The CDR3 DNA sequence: TGTGCCAGCAGCTGGTCCGGGACAGAGTACGAGCAGTACTTC. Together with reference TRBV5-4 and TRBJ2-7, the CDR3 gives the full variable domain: ETGVTQSPTHLIKTRGQQVTLRCSSQSGHNTVSWYQQALGQGPQFIFQYYREEENGRGNFPPRFSGLQFPNYSSELNVNALELDDSALYLCASSWSGTEYEQYFGPGTRLTVT.

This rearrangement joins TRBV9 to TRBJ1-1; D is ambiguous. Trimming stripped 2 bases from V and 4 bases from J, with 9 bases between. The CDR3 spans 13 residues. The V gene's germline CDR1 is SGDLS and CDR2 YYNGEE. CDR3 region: CASSVHVGTEAFF. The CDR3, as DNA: TGTGCCAGCAGCGTCCACGTCGGCACTGAAGCTTTCTTT.

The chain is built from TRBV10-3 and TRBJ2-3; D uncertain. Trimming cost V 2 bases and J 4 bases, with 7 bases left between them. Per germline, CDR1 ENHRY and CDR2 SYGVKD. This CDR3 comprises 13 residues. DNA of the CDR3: TGTGCCATCAGTGAGGACTCCTCAGATACGCAGTATTTT. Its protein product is CAISEDSSDTQYF.

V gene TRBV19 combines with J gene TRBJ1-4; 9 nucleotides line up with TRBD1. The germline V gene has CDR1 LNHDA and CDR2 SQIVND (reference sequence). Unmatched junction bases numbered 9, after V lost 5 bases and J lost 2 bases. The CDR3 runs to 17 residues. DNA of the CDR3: TGTGCCAGTAGTTATGGGACAGGGACGGCGACTAATGAAAAACTGTTTTTT. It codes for CASSYGTGTATNEKLFF.

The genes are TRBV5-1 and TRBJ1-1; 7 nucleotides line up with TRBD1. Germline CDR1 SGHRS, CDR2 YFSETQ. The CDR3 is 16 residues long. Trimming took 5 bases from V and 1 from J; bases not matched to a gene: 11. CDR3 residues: CASRWLMGQTNTEAFF. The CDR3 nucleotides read TGCGCCAGCAGGTGGCTTATGGGACAGACGAACACTGAAGCTTTCTTT.

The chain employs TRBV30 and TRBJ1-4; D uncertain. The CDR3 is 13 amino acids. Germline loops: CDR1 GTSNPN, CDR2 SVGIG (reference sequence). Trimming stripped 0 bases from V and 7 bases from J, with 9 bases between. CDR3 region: CAWSVRRGEKLFF. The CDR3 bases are TGTGCCTGGAGTGTGAGGCGCGGTGAAAAACTGTTTTTT.

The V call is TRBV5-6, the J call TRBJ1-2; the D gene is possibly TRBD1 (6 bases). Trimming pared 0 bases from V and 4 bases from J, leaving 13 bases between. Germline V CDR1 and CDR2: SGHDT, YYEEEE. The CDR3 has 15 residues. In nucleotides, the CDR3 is TGTGCCAGCAGCTTGGGTGTTGGGACACCCTATGGCTACACCTTC. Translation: CASSLGVGTPYGYTF.

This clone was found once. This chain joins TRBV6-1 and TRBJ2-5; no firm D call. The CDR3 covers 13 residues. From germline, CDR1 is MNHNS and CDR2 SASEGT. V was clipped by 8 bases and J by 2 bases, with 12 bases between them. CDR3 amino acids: CASSTYSQETQYF. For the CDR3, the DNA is TGTGCCAGCTCAACCTACTCTCAAGAGACCCAGTACTTC.

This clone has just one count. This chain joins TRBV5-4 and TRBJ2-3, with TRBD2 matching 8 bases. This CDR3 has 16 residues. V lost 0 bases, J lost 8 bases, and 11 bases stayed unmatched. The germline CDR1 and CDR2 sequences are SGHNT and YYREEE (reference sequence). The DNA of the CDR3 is TGTGCCAGCAGCTTGGAAGGACAACTGGCGGGGGGTACGCAGTATTTT. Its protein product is CASSLEGQLAGGTQYF. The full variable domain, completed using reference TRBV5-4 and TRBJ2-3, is ETGVTQSPTHLIKTRGQQVTLRCSSQSGHNTVSWYQQALGQGPQFIFQYYREEENGRGNFPPRFSGLQFPNYSSELNVNALELDDSALYLCASSLEGQLAGGTQYFGPGTRLTVL.

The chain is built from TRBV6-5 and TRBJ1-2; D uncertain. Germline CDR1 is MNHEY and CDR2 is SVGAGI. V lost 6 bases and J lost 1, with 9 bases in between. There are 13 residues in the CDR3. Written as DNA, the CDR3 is TGTGCCAGCAGCCCCACAGATAACTATGGCTACACCTTC. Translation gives CASSPTDNYGYTF.

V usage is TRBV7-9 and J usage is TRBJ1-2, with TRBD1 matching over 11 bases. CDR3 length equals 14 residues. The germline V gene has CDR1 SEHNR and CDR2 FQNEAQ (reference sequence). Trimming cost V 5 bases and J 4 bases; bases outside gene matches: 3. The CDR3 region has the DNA TGTGCCAGCAGCCGGACAGGGGGCTCCTATGGCTACACCTTC. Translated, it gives CASSRTGGSYGYTF.

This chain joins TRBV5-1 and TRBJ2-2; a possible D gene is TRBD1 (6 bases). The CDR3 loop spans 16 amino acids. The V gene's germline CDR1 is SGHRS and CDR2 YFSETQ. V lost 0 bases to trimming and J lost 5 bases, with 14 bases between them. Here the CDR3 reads CASSLEVGAVTGELFF. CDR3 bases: TGCGCCAGCAGCTTGGAAGTGGGGGCGGTTACCGGGGAGCTGTTTTTT.

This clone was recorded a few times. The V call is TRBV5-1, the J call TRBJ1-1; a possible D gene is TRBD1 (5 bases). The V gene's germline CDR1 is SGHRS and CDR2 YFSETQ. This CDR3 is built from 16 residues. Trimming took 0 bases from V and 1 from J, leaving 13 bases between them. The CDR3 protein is CASSLVSGQTNTEAFF. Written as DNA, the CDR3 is TGCGCCAGCAGCTTGGTCTCTGGACAAACGAACACTGAAGCTTTCTTT.

CDR3 nucleotides: TGTGCCAGCAGCTCCGGGACTCTCTACGAAAAACTGTTTTTT. It yields the protein CASSSGTLYEKLFF. The genes are TRBV5-6 and TRBJ1-4, with D maybe TRBD1 (5 bases). Deletions cut 3 bases from V and 8 bases from J, with 14 bases between. Germline loops: CDR1 SGHDT, CDR2 YYEEEE. The CDR3 sequence is 14 residues long.

The CDR3 reads CASSDGSPLHF. The CDR3 DNA sequence: TGTGCCAGTAGCGACGGGTCACCCCTCCACTTT. This sequence joins TRBV19 and TRBJ1-6; the D is unclear. Germline V CDR1 and CDR2: LNHDA, SQIVND (reference sequence). The CDR3 loop spans 11 amino acids. The V end was cut by 6 bases, the J end by 10 bases, with 7 bases between.

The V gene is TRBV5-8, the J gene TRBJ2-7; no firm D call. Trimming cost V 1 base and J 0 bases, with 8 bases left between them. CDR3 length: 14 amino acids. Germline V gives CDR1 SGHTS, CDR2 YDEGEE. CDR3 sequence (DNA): TGTGCCAGCAGCTTGCCCTACCCCTCCTACGAGCAGTACTTC. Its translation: CASSLPYPSYEQYF.